These 18 T cell receptor beta chains were sequenced from one sample in a study of PD-1 blockade in classical Hodgkin lymphoma. Indicated time point: cycle 4 day 1 (C4D1), after 5 to 7 weeks of nivolumab. Exposure to brentuximab vedotin varied, and each patient had relapsed following autologous stem cell transplantation. Repertoires were generated with immunoSEQ multiplex PCR, while TCRdb's copy carries only in-frame clones and drops some. The sample records about 50,000 clones, roughly 80% being singletons. The sample in question was peripheral blood mononuclear cells (PBMCs), obtained before the fourth cycle of nivolumab. The source of these receptors is a human donor with classical Hodgkin lymphoma.

J is TRBJ1-2 and V is TRBV18, with 9 positions matching TRBD1. CDR1 and CDR2 (germline): KGHSH, LQKENI. The CDR3 consists of 15 residues. V gave up 6 bases and J gave up 5 bases; unmatched junction bases: 10. The CDR3 protein is CASSSGTGPQYGYTF. The CDR3 nucleotides are TGTGCCAGCTCGTCCGGGACAGGGCCCCAATATGGCTACACCTTC.

This chain connects TRBV6-1 to TRBJ1-2, with D possibly matching TRBD1 (5 bases). Trimming cost V 6 bases and J 0 bases, with 14 bases left between them. The CDR3 totals 15 residues. CDR1 and CDR2 from the germline V gene are MNHNS and SASEGT. The CDR3 DNA reads as TGTGCCAGCAGCGTGCGGGACGCCGCTAACTATGGCTACACCTTC. This sequence encodes CASSVRDAANYGYTF.

This clone occurred once. CDR3 nucleotide sequence: TGCAGTGCCACGCCGGGGGAGACCCAGTACTTC. It translates to CSATPGETQYF. The gene calls are TRBV20-1 and TRBJ2-5, with D perhaps TRBD2 (5 bases). This CDR3 comprises 11 residues. V lost 6 bases, J lost 5 bases, and 10 bases lay in between. Germline lookup yields CDR1 DFQATT and CDR2 SNEGSKA (reference sequence).

The CDR3 bases are TGCGCCAGCAGCTTGGGGGGACTAGCGGGTGAACAGTTCTTC. Protein: CASSLGGLAGEQFF. V usage is TRBV5-1 and J usage is TRBJ2-1; 12 bases are shared with TRBD2. V lost 0 bases, J lost 13 bases, and 5 bases stayed unmatched. Germline CDR1 and CDR2: SGHRS and YFSETQ. The CDR3 contains 14 residues.

The chain recombines TRBV30 with TRBJ1-3; D is ambiguous. This CDR3 comprises 11 residues. V dropped 2 bases and J dropped 4 bases, with 3 bases sitting between them. The germline CDR1 and CDR2 sequences are GTSNPN and SVGIG (reference sequence). The CDR3 loop is CAWSKGNTIYF. In DNA form, the CDR3 reads TGTGCCTGGAGTAAGGGAAACACCATATATTTT. Combining the CDR3 with reference TRBV30 and TRBJ1-3 gives the whole variable domain SQTIHQWPATLVQPVGSPLSLECTVEGTSNPNLYWYRQAAGRGLQLLFYSVGIGQISSEVPQNLSASRPQDRQFILSSKKLLLSDSGFYLCAWSKGNTIYFGEGSWLTVV.

The chain recombines TRBV6-1 with TRBJ2-7; TRBD1 aligns across 8 bases. The length of the CDR3 is 14 residues. With 6 bases clipped from V and 1 base from J, the junction kept 5 bases outside the gene matches. In germline, CDR1 is MNHNS, CDR2 SASEGT. The CDR3 loop is CASRWTGFSYEQYF. The DNA of the CDR3 is TGTGCCAGCAGGTGGACAGGGTTTTCCTACGAGCAGTACTTC.

In its sample, this clone was seen a few times. The rearrangement links TRBV29-1 to TRBJ1-4; D perhaps matches TRBD1 (5 bases). Germline CDR1 and CDR2: SQVTM and ANQGSEA. The length of the CDR3 is 13 residues. V lost 3 bases to trimming and J lost 6 bases, with 11 bases between them. CDR3 in amino acids: CSVDGATDEKLFF. CDR3 DNA sequence: TGCAGCGTTGACGGGGCAACGGATGAAAAACTGTTTTTT. Full variable domain (remainder filled in from reference TRBV29-1 and TRBJ1-4): SAVISQKPSRDICQRGTSLTIQCQVDSQVTMMFWYRQQPGQSLTLIATANQGSEATYESGFVIDKFPISRPNLTFSTLTVSNMSPEDSSIYLCSVDGATDEKLFFGSGTQLSVL.

The chain joins TRBV11-2 to TRBJ2-3; 9 bases map to TRBD2. Trimming removed 4 bases from V and 5 bases from J; junction bases left unmatched: 7. Germline V gene lookup returns CDR1 SGHAT and CDR2 FQNNGV. CDR3 size: 15 residues. The CDR3 loop is CASSYSGSSGDTQYF. CDR3 in DNA: TGTGCCAGCAGCTATAGCGGGAGTTCTGGAGATACGCAGTATTTT.

V usage is TRBV6-5 and J usage is TRBJ2-5; tentative D call: TRBD2 (5 bases). V gave up 0 bases and J gave up 3 bases, with 8 bases separating them. CDR1 and CDR2 from the germline V gene are MNHEY and SVGAGI. This CDR3 comprises 14 residues. CDR3 sequence: CASSYSPGKETQYF. CDR3 bases: TGTGCCAGCAGTTACTCGCCGGGGAAAGAGACCCAGTACTTC.

This sequence joins TRBV28 and TRBJ1-2; 9 bases are a match to TRBD1. V shed 8 bases, J shed 6 bases, and the junction held 19 bases outside the gene matches. The germline V gene has CDR1 MDHEN and CDR2 SYDVKM. The CDR3 loop spans 17 amino acids. The CDR3 region is CASSTPPSQGASNGYTF. In DNA form, the CDR3 reads TGTGCCAGCTCAACCCCACCTTCACAGGGGGCCTCTAATGGCTACACCTTC.

V gene TRBV29-1 combines with J gene TRBJ1-2; TRBD1 might be the D (6 bases). V was pared by 5 bases and J by 5 bases, with 15 bases between. The CDR3 contains 13 residues. CDR1 and CDR2 from the germline V gene are SQVTM and ANQGSEA. CDR3 sequence reads: CSVTGSPLYGYTF. For the CDR3, the DNA is TGCAGCGTTACAGGGTCGCCCCTATATGGCTACACCTTC.

This chain links TRBV7-9 with TRBJ1-1, with a possible D match to TRBD1 (5 bases). Germline CDR1 is SEHNR and CDR2 is FQNEAQ (reference sequence). V lost 3 bases to trimming and J lost 6 bases, with 11 bases between them. The CDR3 covers 13 residues. The CDR3 sequence: CASSFSQGAEAFF. In DNA form, the CDR3 reads TGTGCCAGCAGCTTTTCGCAGGGAGCTGAAGCTTTCTTT.

This chain uses TRBV7-2 with TRBJ2-3, with D uncertain. The CDR3 is 13 residues long. Germline values: CDR1 SGHTA, CDR2 FQGNSA. V lost 3 bases and J 4 bases, leaving 8 bases between the germline ends. CDR3 amino acids: CASSLRLSDTQYF. The CDR3 DNA reads TGTGCCAGCAGCTTGAGGTTGTCAGATACGCAGTATTTT.

Only a few counts were recorded for this clone. The chain is built from TRBV25-1 and TRBJ1-1; D possibly corresponds to TRBD1 (5 bases). CDR3 length equals 13 residues. Deletions cut 2 bases from V and 4 bases from J, with 8 bases between. Germline CDR1 reads MGHDK; CDR2 reads SYGVNS. CDR3 residues: CASSEGQVTEAFF. The CDR3, as DNA: TGTGCCAGCAGTGAAGGACAAGTCACTGAAGCTTTCTTT. Variable domain in full (rest from reference TRBV25-1 and TRBJ1-1): EADIYQTPRYLVIGTGKKITLECSQTMGHDKMYWYQQDPGMELHLIHYSYGVNSTEKGDLSSESTVSRIRTEHFPLTLESARPSHTSQYLCASSEGQVTEAFFGQGTRLTVV.

The rearrangement joins TRBV7-9 to TRBJ1-3; the D is unclear. V lost 0 bases, J lost 0 bases, and 3 bases lay in between. The length of the CDR3 is 14 residues. In germline, CDR1 is SEHNR, CDR2 FQNEAQ (reference sequence). The CDR3 protein is CASSLADSGNTIYF. In DNA form, the CDR3 reads TGTGCCAGCAGCTTAGCGGACTCTGGAAACACCATATATTTT.

The gene calls are TRBV5-6 and TRBJ2-1; D ambiguous. The V end lost 2 bases, the J end lost 2 bases, and 11 bases lay between the germline ends. There are 15 residues in the CDR3. Germline values: CDR1 SGHDT, CDR2 YYEEEE. The CDR3 sequence is CASSFMVRAYNEQFF. The CDR3 DNA reads as TGTGCCAGCAGCTTCATGGTTAGGGCCTACAATGAGCAGTTCTTC.

The chain links TRBV5-6 to TRBJ2-5; no clear D gene. Trimming shortened V by 0 bases and J by 7 bases, and 7 bases separated the two germline ends. Per the germline V gene, CDR1 is SGHDT and CDR2 is YYEEEE. The CDR3 spans 12 residues. The DNA of the CDR3 is TGTGCCAGCAGCTTGGCAGGCGGGACCCAGTACTTC. Its translation is CASSLAGGTQYF.

The chain uses TRBV4-1 and TRBJ2-7; D is unresolved. Per the germline V gene, CDR1 is MGHRA and CDR2 is YSYEKL. CDR3 length equals 15 residues. V lost 3 bases, J lost 6 bases, and 18 bases lay in between. CDR3 sequence: CASSQHPGVTGEQYF. In DNA, the CDR3 is TGCGCCAGCAGCCAGCACCCGGGTGTCACGGGCGAGCAGTACTTC.